What follows are 31 T cell receptor beta chains derived from one specimen sequenced in a study of human T cells and chemical hapten exposure. TCRdb reprocessed the RACE reads via MiXCR and lists one record per CDR3 protein. The sample holds roughly 380,000 distinct CDR3 sequences; more than 4.5% are singletons and the top ten take approximately 2.8%. Time point defined: pre-sensitization, week 0. Treatment meaning: therapeutic diphenylcyclopropenone sensitization with weekly scalp DPC. Sequenced material: whole blood, taken in connection with sensitization to the hapten diphenylcyclopropenone (DPC). The source of these receptors is a woman aged 45-60 years with alopecia areata. Some clones in this sample may be carry-over from other donors' samples.

This clonotype was picked up a small number of times. The chain couples TRBV10-3 to TRBJ1-2, with 8 positions matching TRBD1. The CDR3 has 14 amino acids. J lost 7 bases, V lost 6 bases, and 10 bases had no gene match. Looked up from germline, CDR1 is ENHRY and CDR2 is SYGVKD. CDR3 in DNA: TGTGCCATCAGCCCAGGGGGCATTTCGTTTGGCTACACCTTC. Amino acids: CAISPGGISFGYTF.

The chain's CDR3 is CASEGVVSYNEQFF. As DNA, the CDR3 is TGTGCCAGCGAGGGCGTGGTCTCCTACAATGAGCAGTTCTTC. The V gene is TRBV28, the J gene TRBJ2-1; weak D call: TRBD2 (5 bases). From germline, CDR1 is MDHEN and CDR2 SYDVKM. The CDR3 is 14 residues long. V lost 8 bases and J lost 0, with 11 bases in between.

The J gene is TRBJ2-3, the V gene TRBV27; D is perhaps TRBD1 or TRBD2 (5 bases each). This CDR3 has 15 residues. Germline loops: CDR1 MNHEY, CDR2 SMNVEV (reference sequence). This chain's CDR3 is CASSFPGRIPDTQYF. The DNA of the CDR3 is TGTGCGAGCTCTTTTCCAGGGAGAATACCAGATACGCAGTATTTT.

The chain uses TRBV19 and TRBJ2-1; either TRBD1 or TRBD2 may fit D (5 bases each). Germline V gives CDR1 LNHDA, CDR2 SQIVND (reference sequence). V lost 6 bases, J lost 1 base, and 10 bases lay in between. The CDR3 extends over 14 amino acids. The CDR3 here is CASRDWTSYNEQFF. In DNA, the CDR3 is TGTGCCAGTAGGGACTGGACATCCTACAATGAGCAGTTCTTC.

This clonotype occurred a few times. The chain is built from TRBV5-5 and TRBJ2-2; D is possibly TRBD1 or TRBD2 (5 bases each). Germline-derived CDR1 and CDR2 are SGHKS and YYEKEE (reference sequence). With 6 bases removed from V and 2 bases from J, the gap between germline ends came to 20 bases. The CDR3 runs 17 residues. The CDR3 loop is CASTSDRGLLNTGELFF. Here the CDR3 DNA reads TGTGCCAGCACCTCAGACCGGGGCCTACTTAACACCGGGGAGCTGTTTTTT.

This clonotype was recorded at least ten times. The chain combines TRBV12-5 with TRBJ1-5; 8 positions match TRBD1. Germline CDR1 is LGHNT and CDR2 is FRNRAP. The CDR3 spans 19 residues. With 0 bases clipped from V and 3 bases from J, the junction kept 13 bases outside the gene matches. CDR3 sequence reads: CASGLVRDGETGVNQPQHF. CDR3 sequence (DNA): TGTGCTAGTGGTTTGGTACGCGACGGGGAGACAGGGGTCAATCAGCCCCAGCATTTT.

This clonotype showed up just a few times. The CDR3 nucleotides are TGTGCCAGCAGTCCGGACTGGGGCCCAGATACGCAGTATTTT. Translating it yields CASSPDWGPDTQYF. The chain has TRBV5-5 and TRBJ2-3, with D perhaps given as TRBD1 or TRBD2 (5 bases each). The V end was cut by 5 bases, the J end by 4 bases, with 14 bases between. The CDR3 is 14 residues long. Germline V CDR1 and CDR2: SGHKS, YYEKEE (reference sequence).

CDR3 DNA: TGTGCCAGCAGTTTAACGGGGCTGGCCGCAGGGAGGGGAGGCTACACCTTC. Its translation: CASSLTGLAAGRGGYTF. This chain links TRBV27 with TRBJ1-2; maybe TRBD1 (5 bases). Trimming cost V 2 bases and J 8 bases, with 24 bases left between them. CDR3 length: 17 amino acids. Germline CDR1 and CDR2: MNHEY and SMNVEV (reference sequence).

The V and J genes are TRBV20-1 and TRBJ1-1; TRBD1 aligns across 9 bases. CDR1 is DFQATT, CDR2 SNEGSKA, per germline (reference sequence). Trimming took 5 bases from V and 4 from J; bases not matched to a gene: 5. The CDR3 loop spans 13 amino acids. CDR3 region: CSADRGGGTEAFF. CDR3 coding DNA: TGCAGTGCTGACAGGGGGGGCGGCACTGAAGCTTTCTTT.

This chain uses TRBV6-6 with TRBJ2-1; 9 positions agree with TRBD1. The junction had 10 bases not matched to a gene; V was cut back by 6 bases and J by 7 bases. This CDR3 has 15 amino acids. Germline values: CDR1 MNHNY, CDR2 SVGAGI (reference sequence). CDR3 in amino acids: CASSLPGQGQNEQFF. The CDR3 DNA follows: TGTGCCAGCAGCTTACCGGGACAGGGTCAGAATGAGCAGTTCTTC.

This clonotype has a count of ten or more. The chain links TRBV5-1 to TRBJ2-3; 7 bases fit TRBD1. The CDR3 is 14 amino acids. V trimming: 5 bases; J trimming: 2 bases; junction bases outside the gene matches: 5. Germline-derived CDR1 and CDR2 are SGHRS and YFSETQ. The CDR3 DNA sequence: TGCGCCAGCAGGCGGACAGGAGACACAGATACGCAGTATTTT. Its translation is CASRRTGDTDTQYF.

This clonotype was observed at least ten times. This sequence joins TRBV6-2 or TRBV6-3 and TRBJ2-7; D might be TRBD1 or TRBD2, each matching 6 bases. The length of the CDR3 is 17 residues. The germline V gene encodes CDR1 MNHEY and CDR2 SVGEGT. V gave up 8 bases and J gave up 2 bases, with 25 bases separating them. CDR3 loop: CASAGYAFDGGTYEQYF. Here the CDR3 DNA reads TGTGCCAGCGCCGGATACGCCTTTGACGGGGGCACCTACGAGCAGTACTTC.

This clonotype came up a few times. This sequence joins TRBV12-3 or TRBV12-4 and TRBJ2-2; weak D call: TRBD2 (7 bases). The CDR3 has 16 residues. Trimming left V 3 bases short and J 0 bases short, with 11 bases between. The CDR3 DNA reads TGTGCCAGCAGTTTGGGGGGGACACCGAACACCGGGGAGCTGTTTTTT. It specifies CASSLGGTPNTGELFF.

This clonotype was picked up a small number of times. The gene calls are TRBV6-5 and TRBJ1-1; the D is unclear. In germline, CDR1 is MNHEY, CDR2 SVGAGI. The CDR3 contains 13 residues. V was shortened by 7 bases and J by 5 bases, with 14 bases between the two germline ends. CDR3 region: CASIGLLGTEAFF. The CDR3 DNA reads TGTGCCAGCATCGGGCTCCTCGGGACTGAAGCTTTCTTT.

This clonotype showed up many times. The V gene is TRBV12-3 or TRBV12-4, the J gene TRBJ1-2; TRBD1 agrees at 10 bases. V trimming: 5 bases; J trimming: 2 bases; junction bases outside the gene matches: 5. The CDR3 length is 15 residues. CDR3 coding DNA: TGTGCCAGCAGTCCAAGGACAGGGGGGAACTATGGCTACACCTTC. Amino acids: CASSPRTGGNYGYTF.

The chain recombines TRBV5-1 with TRBJ2-1, with 11 bases matching TRBD1. Germline CDR1 is SGHRS and CDR2 is YFSETQ. This CDR3 region has 15 residues. The junction had 5 bases not matched to a gene; V was cut back by 4 bases and J by 5 bases. CDR3 sequence (DNA): TGCGCCAGCAGCCGAGGACAGGGGGCCAACAATGAGCAGTTCTTC. Translating gives CASSRGQGANNEQFF.

This clonotype was seen at least ten times. The chain is built from TRBV27 and TRBJ2-5, with 8 bases that match TRBD2. After removal of 5 bases from V and 5 bases from J, the junction contained 4 bases not matched to a gene. This CDR3 is built from 13 residues. Per the germline V gene, CDR1 is MNHEY and CDR2 is SMNVEV (reference sequence). DNA for the CDR3: TGTGCCAGCAGTCTTAGCGGGGCGGAGACCCAGTACTTC. Residues: CASSLSGAETQYF.

This clonotype has a handful of counts. CDR3 coding DNA: TGCAGTGCTAGAGGCGAAGGTTACGAGCAGTACTTC. Protein: CSARGEGYEQYF. This sequence joins TRBV20-1 and TRBJ2-7; no reliable D call. Germline CDR1 DFQATT, CDR2 SNEGSKA (reference sequence). The CDR3 totals 12 residues. V lost 1 base, J lost 4 bases, and 8 bases lay in between.

This clonotype was seen a handful of times. The CDR3 sequence: CSARDSVLSGANVLTF. The CDR3 DNA is TGCAGTGCTAGAGATAGTGTGCTCTCTGGGGCCAACGTCCTGACTTTC. The gene calls are TRBV20-1 and TRBJ2-6; D call uncertain. The germline CDR1 and CDR2 sequences are DFQATT and SNEGSKA (reference sequence). The V and J ends lost 0 bases and 0 bases respectively, with 9 bases between them. This CDR3 is built from 16 residues.

This chain links TRBV5-1 with TRBJ2-5; D is unresolved. In germline, CDR1 is SGHRS, CDR2 YFSETQ. Trimming left V 0 bases short and J 2 bases short, with 14 bases between. The CDR3 covers 16 residues. Here the CDR3 DNA reads TGCGCCAGCAGCTTGGAGAGCCAATTCCTACAAGAGACCCAGTACTTC. Translating gives CASSLESQFLQETQYF.

This clonotype was counted many times. The chain has TRBV4-3 and TRBJ2-6, with D maybe TRBD2 (8 bases). Looked up from germline, CDR1 is LGHNA and CDR2 is YSLEER. Trimming removed 0 bases from V and 0 bases from J, with 18 bases in between. The CDR3 is 20 residues long. The CDR3 is CASSQESGGGSSSGANVLTF. As DNA, the CDR3 is TGCGCCAGCAGCCAAGAGTCGGGAGGGGGCTCCTCCTCTGGGGCCAACGTCCTGACTTTC.

This clonotype has at least ten counts. V and J are TRBV6-2 or TRBV6-3 and TRBJ2-2; possibly TRBD1 for D (6 bases). The CDR3 runs to 15 residues. V was clipped by 10 bases and J by 0 bases, with 15 bases between them. The germline gives CDR1 MNHEY, CDR2 SVGEGT. The CDR3 sequence is CATRGGQANTGELFF. As DNA, the CDR3 is TGTGCCACCAGGGGTGGTCAGGCGAACACCGGGGAGCTGTTTTTT.

This clonotype was seen only a few times. The chain employs TRBV6-2 or TRBV6-3 and TRBJ2-3; tentatively, D is TRBD2 (6 bases). CDR1 and CDR2 from the germline V gene are MNHEY and SVGEGT. The CDR3 totals 11 residues. V lost 6 bases and J 10 bases, leaving 11 bases between the germline ends. The CDR3 DNA reads as TGTGCCAGCAGCTCCGGGACTCCGCAGTATTTT. This encodes CASSSGTPQYF.

In its sample, this clonotype was seen many times. This rearrangement joins TRBV4-2 to TRBJ2-7; D is unresolved. The V end was cut by 1 base, the J end by 6 bases, with 4 bases between. Germline V gene lookup returns CDR1 LGHNA and CDR2 YNFKEQ. The CDR3 length is 11 residues. CDR3 amino acids: CASSQGTEQYF. CDR3 bases: TGTGCCAGCAGCCAAGGCACCGAGCAGTACTTC.

In its sample, this clonotype was seen a few times. This chain links TRBV3-1 with TRBJ1-2, with 8 bases identical to TRBD1. The germline V gene encodes CDR1 LGHDT and CDR2 YNNKEL (reference sequence). V shed 0 bases and J 5 bases; nucleotides not matched to a gene: 8. The CDR3 totals 16 residues. CDR3 sequence: CASSQDPRDRRYGYTF. The CDR3 nucleotides read TGTGCCAGCAGCCAAGATCCCCGGGACAGGCGTTATGGCTACACCTTC.

A few counts support this clonotype. The chain employs TRBV12-3 or TRBV12-4 and TRBJ1-5; possibly TRBD1 for D (6 bases). This CDR3 contains 12 residues. The V end was cut by 5 bases, the J end by 13 bases, with 15 bases between. CDR3: CASSLKGESQHF. The CDR3 region has the DNA TGTGCCAGCAGTCTCAAGGGGGAGTCACAGCATTTT.

This chain joins TRBV29-1 and TRBJ2-2, with a possible D match to TRBD2 (5 bases). This CDR3 has 12 residues. Germline V CDR1 and CDR2: SQVTM, ANQGSEA. Between the trimmed V and J ends, which lost 3 bases and 6 bases, there was a span of 8 bases. The CDR3 region has the DNA TGCAGCGTTGAGGCGGGCTCCGGGGAGCTGTTTTTT. It specifies CSVEAGSGELFF.

There are many counts of this clonotype. The CDR3 DNA reads as TGCGCCAGCAGCCAAGGTACGAGGGGCGCTTTCTTT. This codes for CASSQGTRGAFF. This chain connects TRBV4-1 to TRBJ1-1, with D perhaps TRBD1 (5 bases). V lost 1 base, J lost 11 bases, and 11 bases lay in between. CDR1 is MGHRA, CDR2 YSYEKL, per germline. The CDR3 has 12 residues.

V and J are TRBV29-1 and TRBJ2-1, with TRBD1 matching 8 bases. Germline lookup yields CDR1 SQVTM and CDR2 ANQGSEA. The CDR3 length is 14 residues. V lost 4 bases and J lost 9; bases outside the gene matches: 11. This chain's CDR3 is CSVGRQGASGEQFF. The DNA for the CDR3 is TGCAGCGTTGGTCGGCAGGGGGCTAGTGGTGAGCAGTTCTTC.

The chain recombines TRBV7-9 with TRBJ2-7, with D maybe TRBD1 (6 bases). The CDR3 loop spans 11 amino acids. The V and J ends lost 5 bases and 6 bases respectively, with 8 bases between them. Germline V gene lookup returns CDR1 SEHNR and CDR2 FQNEAQ (reference sequence). CDR3 DNA: TGTGCCAGCAGCCCAGGGGTCGAGCAGTACTTC. Translated, it gives CASSPGVEQYF.

This clonotype came up a few times. V gene TRBV27 combines with J gene TRBJ2-1; TRBD2 aligns across 11 bases. This CDR3 contains 15 residues. Germline V gene sequence: CDR1 MNHEY, CDR2 SMNVEV (reference sequence). The V gene end was trimmed by 6 bases and the J gene end by 6 bases; junction bases not matched to a gene: 7. CDR3 DNA: TGTGCCAGCAGAGTCCGACTAGCGGGAAGCAATGAGCAGTTCTTC. This translates into CASRVRLAGSNEQFF.